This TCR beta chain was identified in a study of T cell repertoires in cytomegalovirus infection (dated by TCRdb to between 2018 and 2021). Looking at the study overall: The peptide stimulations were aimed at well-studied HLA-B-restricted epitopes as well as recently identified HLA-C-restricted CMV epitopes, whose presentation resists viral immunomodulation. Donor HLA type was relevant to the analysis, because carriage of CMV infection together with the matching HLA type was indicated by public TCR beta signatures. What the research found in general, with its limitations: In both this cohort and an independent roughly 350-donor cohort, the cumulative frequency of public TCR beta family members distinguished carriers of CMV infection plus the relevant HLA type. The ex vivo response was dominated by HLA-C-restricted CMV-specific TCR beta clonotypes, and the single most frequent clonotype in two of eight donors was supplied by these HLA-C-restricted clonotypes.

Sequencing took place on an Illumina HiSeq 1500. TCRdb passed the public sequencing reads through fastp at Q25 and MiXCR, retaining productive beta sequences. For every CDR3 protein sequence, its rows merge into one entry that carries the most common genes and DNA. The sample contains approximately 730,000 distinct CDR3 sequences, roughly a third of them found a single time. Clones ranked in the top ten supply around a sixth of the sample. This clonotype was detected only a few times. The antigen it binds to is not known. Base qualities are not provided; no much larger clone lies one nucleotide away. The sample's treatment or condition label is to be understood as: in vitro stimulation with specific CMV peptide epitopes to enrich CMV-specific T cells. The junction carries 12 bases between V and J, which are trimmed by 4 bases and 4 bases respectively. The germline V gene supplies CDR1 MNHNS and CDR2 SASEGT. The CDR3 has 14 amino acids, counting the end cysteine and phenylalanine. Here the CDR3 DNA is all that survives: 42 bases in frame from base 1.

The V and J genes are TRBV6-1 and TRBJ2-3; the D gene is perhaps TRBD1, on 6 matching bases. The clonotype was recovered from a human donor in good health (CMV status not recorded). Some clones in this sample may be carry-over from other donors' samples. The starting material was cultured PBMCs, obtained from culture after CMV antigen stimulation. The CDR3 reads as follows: CASSVQGFPDTQYF. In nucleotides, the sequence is TGTGCCAGCAGTGTACAGGGTTTCCCAGATACGCAGTATTTT.